This record covers a single T cell receptor beta chain. The target antigen is unknown. This specimen comes from a study of PD-1 blockade in classical Hodgkin lymphoma. Findings of the study overall: Lower baseline TCR diversity was reported for newly diagnosed patients than for healthy donors.

Every patient was affected by relapse after autologous stem cell transplantation, while exposure to brentuximab vedotin was not uniform. Responses achieved at best were complete response, partial response or progressive disease. Using immunoSEQ multiplex PCR, the repertoire was profiled, and TCRdb retains in-frame clones only, with some absent. Of 75,000 to 100,000 clones listed, roughly 80% are singletons. The germline CDR1 and CDR2 sequences are MGHRA and YSYEKL. This CDR3 contains 14 residues. Trimming pared 3 bases from V and 6 bases from J, leaving 9 bases between. This TCR came from a human donor with classical Hodgkin lymphoma. The source material was peripheral blood mononuclear cells (PBMCs), sampled before the second cycle of nivolumab. This chain connects TRBV4-1 to TRBJ2-6; D remains unclear. The CDR3 DNA follows: TGCGCCAGCAGCCAGGCCGGAGCGGCCAACGTCCTGACTTTC. It specifies CASSQAGAANVLTF.